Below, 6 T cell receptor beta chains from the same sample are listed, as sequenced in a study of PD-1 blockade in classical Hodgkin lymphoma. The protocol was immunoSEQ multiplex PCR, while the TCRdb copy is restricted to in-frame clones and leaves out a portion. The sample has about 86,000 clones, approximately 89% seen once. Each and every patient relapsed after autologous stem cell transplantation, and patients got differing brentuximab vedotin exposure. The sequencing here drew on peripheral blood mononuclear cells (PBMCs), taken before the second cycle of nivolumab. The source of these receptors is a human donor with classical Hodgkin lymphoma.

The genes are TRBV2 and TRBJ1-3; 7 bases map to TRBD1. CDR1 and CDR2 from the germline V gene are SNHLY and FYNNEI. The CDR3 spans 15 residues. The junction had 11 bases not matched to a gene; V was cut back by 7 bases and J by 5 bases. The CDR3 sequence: CASKATGESRNTIYF. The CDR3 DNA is TGTGCCAGCAAGGCTACAGGGGAATCTCGAAACACCATATATTTT.

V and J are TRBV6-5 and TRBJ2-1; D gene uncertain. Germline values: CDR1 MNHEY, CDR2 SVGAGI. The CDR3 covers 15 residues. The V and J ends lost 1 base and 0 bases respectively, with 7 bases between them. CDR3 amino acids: CASSYFVSSYNEQFF. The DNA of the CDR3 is TGTGCCAGCAGTTACTTTGTGAGCTCCTACAATGAGCAGTTCTTC.

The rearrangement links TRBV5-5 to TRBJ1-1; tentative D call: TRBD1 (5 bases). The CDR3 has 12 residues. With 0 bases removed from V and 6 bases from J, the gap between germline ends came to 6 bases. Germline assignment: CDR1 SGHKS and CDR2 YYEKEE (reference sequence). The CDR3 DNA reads TGTGCCAGCAGCTTGGGGACATCTGAAGCTTTCTTT. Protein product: CASSLGTSEAFF.

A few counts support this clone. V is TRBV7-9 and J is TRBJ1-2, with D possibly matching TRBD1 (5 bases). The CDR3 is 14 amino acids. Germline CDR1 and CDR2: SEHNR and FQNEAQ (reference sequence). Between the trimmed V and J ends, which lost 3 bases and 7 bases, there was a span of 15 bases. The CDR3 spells CASSLPAGLGGYTF. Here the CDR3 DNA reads TGTGCCAGCAGCTTGCCGGCAGGGTTGGGTGGCTACACCTTC.

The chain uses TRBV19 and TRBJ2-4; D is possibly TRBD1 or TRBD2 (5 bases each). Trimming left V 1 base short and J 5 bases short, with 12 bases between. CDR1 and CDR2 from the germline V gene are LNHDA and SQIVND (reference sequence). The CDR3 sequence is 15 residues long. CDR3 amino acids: CASSIGTSRENIQYF. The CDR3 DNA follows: TGTGCCAGTAGTATAGGGACATCGCGGGAAAACATTCAGTACTTC.

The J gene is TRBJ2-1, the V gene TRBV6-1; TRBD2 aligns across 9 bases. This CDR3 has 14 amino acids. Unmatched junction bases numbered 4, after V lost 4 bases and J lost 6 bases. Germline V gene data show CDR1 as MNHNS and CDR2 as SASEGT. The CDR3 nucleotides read TGTGCCAGCAGTGTTAGCGGGAGTCTCAATGAGCAGTTCTTC. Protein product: CASSVSGSLNEQFF.